The 20 T cell receptor beta chains below come from one sample, sequenced in a study of T cell changes during pregnancy in multiple sclerosis. Profiling relied on immunoSEQ multiplex PCR, and the TCRdb table lists in-frame clones only, not all of them. The table has more than 90,000 clones, roughly 90% seen once. The sequenced sample was peripheral blood, obtained in the third trimester of pregnancy. These receptors were collected from a female donor with multiple sclerosis, enrolled in a pregnancy study.

This clone was seen a handful of times. The genes are TRBV4-1 and TRBJ1-2; no clear D gene. Germline V gene lookup returns CDR1 MGHRA and CDR2 YSYEKL. The V gene lost 0 bases and the J gene lost 4 bases, with 6 bases spanning the gap. There are 13 residues in the CDR3. The CDR3 DNA is TGCGCCAGCAGCCAAGACGGTGGCTATGGCTACACCTTC. It encodes CASSQDGGYGYTF.

CDR3 loop: CASSFGGDTEAFF. The DNA for the CDR3 is TGCGCCAGCAGCTTCGGCGGGGACACTGAAGCTTTCTTT. This chain connects TRBV5-1 to TRBJ1-1; D gene unclear. Trimming pared 2 bases from V and 3 bases from J, leaving 8 bases between. Germline CDR1 is SGHRS and CDR2 is YFSETQ. CDR3 length: 13 amino acids.

The rearrangement uses TRBV7-8 and TRBJ2-1; D might be TRBD2 (5 bases). The CDR3 spans 13 residues. The V gene's germline CDR1 is SGHVS and CDR2 FQNEAQ. The V end lost 2 bases, the J end lost 9 bases, and 11 bases lay between the germline ends. CDR3 sequence (DNA): TGTGCCAGCAGCTTACGGATAGGAGGTGAGCAGTTCTTC. This gives the protein CASSLRIGGEQFF.

The gene calls are TRBV27 and TRBJ1-1; D might be TRBD1 (5 bases). V was pared by 5 bases and J by 1 base, with 14 bases between. The CDR3 sequence is 15 residues long. Germline CDR1 and CDR2: MNHEY and SMNVEV (reference sequence). This chain's CDR3 is CASSIYRFPNTEAFF. CDR3 bases: TGTGCCAGCAGTATTTACAGGTTTCCGAACACTGAAGCTTTCTTT.

The chain recombines TRBV29-1 with TRBJ1-1; TRBD1 agrees at 8 bases. With 7 bases clipped from V and 10 bases from J, the junction kept 14 bases outside the gene matches. Germline values: CDR1 SQVTM, CDR2 ANQGSEA. The CDR3 length is 13 residues. The CDR3 bases are TGCAGCGCACGGGACAGGCTCCTTAAAGGAGCTTTCTTT. Amino acid sequence: CSARDRLLKGAFF.

The rearrangement links TRBV5-5 to TRBJ1-1; weak D call: TRBD1 (5 bases). V was trimmed by 4 bases and J by 4 bases, leaving 14 bases between them. Per germline, CDR1 SGHKS and CDR2 YYEKEE (reference sequence). This CDR3 region has 14 residues. Written as DNA, the CDR3 is TGTGCCAGCAGCGTGGCGGGGACTCCCACTGAAGCTTTCTTT. As protein: CASSVAGTPTEAFF.

V usage is TRBV27 and J usage is TRBJ2-1, with D maybe TRBD2 (5 bases). The CDR3 runs to 14 residues. Per the germline V gene, CDR1 is MNHEY and CDR2 is SMNVEV (reference sequence). Trimming took 4 bases from V and 3 from J, leaving 10 bases between them. CDR3 bases: TGTGCCAGCAGTTACAACGGGAACTACAATGAGCAGTTCTTC. Its protein is CASSYNGNYNEQFF.

This chain uses TRBV2 with TRBJ1-2; a possible D gene is TRBD1 (6 bases). Per the germline V gene, CDR1 is SNHLY and CDR2 is FYNNEI. V gave up 3 bases and J gave up 5 bases, with 7 bases separating them. The CDR3 covers 12 residues. The CDR3 loop reads CASSETGYGYTF. The CDR3 nucleotides read TGTGCCAGCAGTGAGACAGGTTATGGCTACACCTTC.

The rearrangement uses TRBV7-6 and TRBJ2-1; D unclear. The CDR3 contains 17 residues. V lost 4 bases to trimming and J lost 0 bases, with 16 bases between them. Germline V CDR1 and CDR2: SGHVS, FNYEAQ. The CDR3: CASSSLPNTISYNEQFF. CDR3 nucleotides: TGTGCCAGCAGCTCGCTACCCAATACGATCTCCTACAATGAGCAGTTCTTC.

The chain has TRBV19 and TRBJ2-1, with 9 bases matching TRBD2. The germline V gene has CDR1 LNHDA and CDR2 SQIVND (reference sequence). CDR3 length: 14 amino acids. The J segment lost 7 bases and the V segment lost 8 bases, leaving 9 bases of the junction unmatched. The CDR3 DNA follows: TGTGCCAGTCGGGCAGCGGGGGGTAGAAATGAGCAGTTCTTC. Translated, it gives CASRAAGGRNEQFF. Full variable domain (missing parts from reference TRBV19 and TRBJ2-1): DGGITQSPKYLFRKEGQNVTLSCEQNLNHDAMYWYRQDPGQGLRLIYYSQIVNDFQKGDIAEGYSVSREKKESFPLTVTSAQKNPTAFYLCASRAAGGRNEQFFGPGTRLTVL.

The chain links TRBV6-5 to TRBJ1-2, with unresolved D. Per the germline V gene, CDR1 is MNHEY and CDR2 is SVGAGI. This CDR3 has 13 residues. V lost 3 bases and J 7 bases, leaving 12 bases between the germline ends. As DNA, the CDR3 is TGTGCCAGCAGTTATACTAAGTCGGTTGGCTACACCTTC. Translated: CASSYTKSVGYTF.

The V call is TRBV7-9, the J call TRBJ1-1; maybe TRBD1 (6 bases). Germline assignment: CDR1 SEHNR and CDR2 FQNEAQ (reference sequence). The V and J ends lost 5 bases and 6 bases respectively, with 13 bases between them. The CDR3 runs to 13 residues. The DNA of the CDR3 is TGTGCCAGCAGCCAAACACAGGGCGCTGAAGCTTTCTTT. The encoded protein is CASSQTQGAEAFF. Using reference TRBV7-9 and TRBJ1-1 for the parts outside the CDR3, the full variable domain is DTGVSQNPRHKITKRGQNVTFRCDPISEHNRLYWYRQTLGQGPEFLTYFQNEAQLEKSRLLSDRFSAERPKGSFSTLEIQRTEQGDSAMYLCASSQTQGAEAFFGQGTRLTVV.

The gene calls are TRBV6-1 and TRBJ1-2, with D uncertain. The CDR3 sequence is 14 residues long. The V gene's germline CDR1 is MNHNS and CDR2 SASEGT. Trimming left V 0 bases short and J 6 bases short, with 11 bases between. CDR3 amino acids: CASSEAGRGHGYTF. In nucleotides, the CDR3 is TGTGCCAGCAGTGAAGCAGGCAGAGGCCATGGCTACACCTTC.

The V call is TRBV19, the J call TRBJ2-1, with 13 bases matching TRBD2. From germline, CDR1 is LNHDA and CDR2 SQIVND (reference sequence). V lost 4 bases, J lost 7 bases, and 4 bases stayed unmatched. This CDR3 contains 15 residues. This chain's CDR3 is CASSTLAGGPNEQFF. The CDR3 bases are TGTGCCAGTAGTACACTAGCGGGAGGGCCTAATGAGCAGTTCTTC. Combining the CDR3 with reference TRBV19 and TRBJ2-1 gives the whole variable domain DGGITQSPKYLFRKEGQNVTLSCEQNLNHDAMYWYRQDPGQGLRLIYYSQIVNDFQKGDIAEGYSVSREKKESFPLTVTSAQKNPTAFYLCASSTLAGGPNEQFFGPGTRLTVL.

This clone was counted a single time. The chain employs TRBV15 and TRBJ1-5; D not certain. This CDR3 is built from 15 residues. Trimming took off 0 bases at V and 2 bases at J, with 8 bases between the two ends. Germline V gene lookup returns CDR1 LNHNV and CDR2 YYDKDF (reference sequence). The CDR3 DNA reads as TGTGCCACCAGCAGAGATATGGTAGGCAATCAGCCCCAGCATTTT. It yields the protein CATSRDMVGNQPQHF.

This chain joins TRBV23-1 and TRBJ1-5, with a weak D call TRBD1 (5 bases). TRBV23-1 is designated an ORF whose function remains uncertain. Trimming took off 0 bases at V and 7 bases at J, with 7 bases between the two ends. The CDR3 spans 13 residues. The CDR3 loop is CASSQSRGQPQHF. The DNA of the CDR3 is TGCGCCAGCAGTCAATCGCGGGGCCAGCCCCAGCATTTT.

The rearrangement uses TRBV28 and TRBJ2-1; possible D gene TRBD2, 5 bases. Germline V gives CDR1 MDHEN, CDR2 SYDVKM. This CDR3 has 16 amino acids. V was trimmed by 5 bases and J by 0 bases, leaving 14 bases between them. The CDR3 is CASSPPSGSSYNEQFF. CDR3 coding DNA: TGTGCCAGCAGTCCCCCCAGCGGCAGCTCCTACAATGAGCAGTTCTTC.

In this sample, this clone turned up a few times. The chain links TRBV29-1 to TRBJ1-5, with a possible D match to TRBD1 (6 bases). The CDR3 is made up of 12 amino acids. Looked up from germline, CDR1 is SQVTM and CDR2 is ANQGSEA. The V and J ends lost 6 bases and 2 bases respectively, with 8 bases between them. DNA for the CDR3: TGCAGCGTATCAGGGGGCAATCAGCCCCAGCATTTT. This gives the protein CSVSGGNQPQHF.

The chain uses TRBV6-1 and TRBJ1-4; tentative D call: TRBD1 (6 bases). This CDR3 spans 12 amino acids. Trimming removed 7 bases at V and 8 bases at J, with 11 bases between. Germline CDR1 and CDR2: MNHNS and SASEGT. The CDR3 DNA reads as TGTGCCAGCATACAGGGTCAAGAAAAACTGTTTTTT. Its protein is CASIQGQEKLFF.

V gene TRBV27 combines with J gene TRBJ1-1; D gene uncertain. Germline lookup yields CDR1 MNHEY and CDR2 SMNVEV (reference sequence). V was pared by 6 bases and J by 2 bases, with 22 bases between. The CDR3 contains 17 residues. CDR3 sequence (DNA): TGTGCCAGCAGCCCTTTCTCTCTACAGAATCGAAACACTGAAGCTTTCTTT. It yields the protein CASSPFSLQNRNTEAFF.